The 5 T cell receptor beta chains presented below share a single source sample, sequenced in a study of T-cell reconstitution after alpha-beta-depleted transplantation in children. For TCRbeta, the library was prepared with unique molecular identifiers. TCRdb reanalysed the PCR reads using MiXCR and keeps one entry per CDR3 protein. The sample holds nearly 20,000 distinct CDR3 sequences; roughly 13% are singletons and the top ten take 35%. The sequenced sample was PBMCs, mostly from graft donor cells, obtained 60 days after TCRalphabeta/CD19-depleted stem cell transplant. All receptors come from a female patient younger than 10 who had a stem cell transplant for congenital amegakaryocytic thrombocytopenia, so the T cells may come from the graft donor.

At least ten counts were recorded for this clonotype. The gene calls are TRBV30 and TRBJ2-1; 9 bases map to TRBD2. Per germline, CDR1 GTSNPN and CDR2 SVGIG (reference sequence). V lost 0 bases and J lost 10; bases outside the gene matches: 10. There are 15 residues in the CDR3. CDR3 DNA sequence: TGTGCCTGGAGTGTACTGGGGAGGCTAGCGGGAGAGCAGTTCTTC. As protein: CAWSVLGRLAGEQFF.

This clonotype was recorded at least ten times. The CDR3 coding sequence is TGTGCCAGCAGCTTACTAGGTCCGGACTATGGCTACACCTTC. Protein: CASSLLGPDYGYTF. The chain has TRBV7-6 and TRBJ1-2; the D is unclear. The length of the CDR3 is 14 residues. The ends were cut back, 2 bases at V and 3 bases at J, with 10 bases in the middle. The germline CDR1 and CDR2 sequences are SGHVS and FNYEAQ.

This clonotype was counted at least ten times. The gene calls are TRBV7-2 and TRBJ2-3; 8 bases agree with TRBD1. The V and J ends lost 1 base and 2 bases, in that order; junction bases with no gene match: 5. Per germline, CDR1 SGHTA and CDR2 FQGNSA. This CDR3 spans 16 amino acids. The CDR3 region is CASSLVGTGHTDTQYF. The DNA of the CDR3 is TGTGCCAGCAGCTTAGTTGGGACAGGACACACAGATACGCAGTATTTT.

This clonotype appeared many times. V usage is TRBV4-1 and J usage is TRBJ2-1; possibly TRBD2 for D (6 bases). The CDR3 extends over 16 amino acids. Germline-derived CDR1 and CDR2 are MGHRA and YSYEKL. V lost 3 bases and J 0 bases, leaving 12 bases between the germline ends. CDR3 sequence: CASSHPIAASYNEQFF. CDR3 sequence (DNA): TGCGCCAGCAGCCATCCGATAGCGGCCTCCTACAATGAGCAGTTCTTC.

This clonotype occurred many times. The genes are TRBV4-1 and TRBJ2-2; 7 bases fit TRBD2. The V segment lost 0 bases and the J segment 4 bases; nucleotides outside the gene matches: 8. This CDR3 contains 17 residues. Germline-derived CDR1 and CDR2 are MGHRA and YSYEKL. CDR3 region: CASSQDPRERSTGELFF. In DNA, the CDR3 is TGCGCCAGCAGCCAAGATCCGCGGGAGCGCAGCACCGGGGAGCTGTTTTTT.